This T cell receptor beta chain derives from a study of blood T cell repertoires in COVID-19 (TCRdb year 2020). General notes on the study: The collaborator samples originated in the United States, Italy and Spain and spanned the acute and convalescent phases of COVID-19. The repertoires were made available in a free public database intended to serve as a resource for research on the immune response to SARS-CoV-2. HLA class I and class II types, where available, came from metadata supplied by the sample provider rather than from assay-based typing. The material from the prospective study consisted of cDNA or gDNA derived from T cells, B-cell-depleted T cells, or PBMCs. Nearly every sample came with metadata listing a de-identified subject ID, COVID-19 status, age in years and sex. The dataset comprised deeply sampled blood TCRbeta repertoires from subjects exposed to, actively infected with, or recovered from COVID-19. The samples were drawn from two sources: the first 160 participants of the ongoing ImmuneRACE study, and 1,254 subjects contributed by 6 global collaborators. Findings and caveats that apply to the study as a whole: Clinical and demographic metadata were provided uncurated, with the amount varying by source and participant.

TCRbeta CDR3 regions were amplified from genomic DNA by means of the immunoSEQ Assay, a bias-controlled multiplex PCR. Under the source paper's analysis protocol: The number of nucleated cells in each sample was estimated by amplification of reference gene primers within the assay. Sequence reads were collapsed and filtered to measure the absolute abundance of every unique TCRbeta CDR3 rearrangement. For each sample, productive Simpson clonality was calculated as the square root of Simpson's diversity index over productive rearrangements. Imported from immuneACCESS, the table was reduced by TCRdb to in-frame sequences with V and J called. These copies leave out some clones; in studies compared against another copy, an unresolved V gene accounts for under half, and the cause of the remainder is not known. D and trimming were read from the DNA, whereas the V and J calls and clone size are those reported in that table. For this sample there are some 57,000 clones; about 82% appear just once. The top ten hold around 23% of the sample.

The germline V gene yields SNHLY for CDR1 and FYNNEI for CDR2. The cysteine opens and the phenylalanine closes a CDR3 of 12 amino acids. CDR3 DNA is the only sequence kept; it has 36 bases, read in frame from the first base. The V and J ends are trimmed by 4 bases and 1 base, leaving 4 bases between them. Notes on this clone: Its specific antigen is unknown. No per-base quality is available; no much larger clone lies one base away. This CDR3 is also generated by other DNA sequences in the sample.

Each collaborating institution followed its own protocols to collect whole blood in K2EDTA tubes. For TCRbeta analysis, collaborators shipped samples in one of three forms: frozen whole blood, isolated PBMCs, or DNA extracted from either of those sample types. The TCR originated in a woman of 80 years or more with acute or convalescent COVID-19. The sample taken for sequencing was peripheral blood. The chain links TRBV2 with TRBJ1-1, with the D gene too uncertain to name. At the DNA level, the sequence is TGTGCCAGCAGTGCGTCGAACACTGAAGCTTTCTTT. Translated, it reads CASSASNTEAFF.